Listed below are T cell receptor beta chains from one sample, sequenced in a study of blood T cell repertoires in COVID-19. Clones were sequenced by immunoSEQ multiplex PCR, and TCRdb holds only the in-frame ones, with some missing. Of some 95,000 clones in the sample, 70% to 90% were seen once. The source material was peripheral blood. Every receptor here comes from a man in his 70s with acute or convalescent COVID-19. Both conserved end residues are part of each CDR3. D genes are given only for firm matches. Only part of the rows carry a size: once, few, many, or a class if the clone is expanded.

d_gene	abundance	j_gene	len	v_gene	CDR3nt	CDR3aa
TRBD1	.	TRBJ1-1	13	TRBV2	TGTGCCAGCAGTGAACAGGGGGGCACTGAAGCTTTCTTT	CASSEQGGTEAFF
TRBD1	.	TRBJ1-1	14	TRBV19	TGTGCCAGTAGCAGCGGACAGGGAGGAACTGAAGCTTTCTTT	CASSSGQGGTEAFF
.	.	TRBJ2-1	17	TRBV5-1	TGCGCCAGCAGCTTGGCTGAGGGACAAGGTTACTACAATGAGCAGTTCTTC	CASSLAEGQGYYNEQFF
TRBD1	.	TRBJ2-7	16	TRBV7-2	TGTGCCAGCAGCTTAGCAAGCTGGGACAGGGGATACGAGCAGTACTTC	CASSLASWDRGYEQYF
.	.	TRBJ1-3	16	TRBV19	TGTGCCAGTAGTATCCCAGCCGGGTCCTCTGGAAACACCATATATTTT	CASSIPAGSSGNTIYF
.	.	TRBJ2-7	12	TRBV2	TGTGCCAGCACCGGTGGTACCTACGAGCAGTACTTC	CASTGGTYEQYF
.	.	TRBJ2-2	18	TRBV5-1	TGCGCCAGCAGATCTCGAGCGGGCCTTGCCCCTGGCACCGGGGAGCTGTTTTTT	CASRSRAGLAPGTGELFF
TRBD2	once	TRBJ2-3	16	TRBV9	TGTGCCAGCAGCGCCCAACTAGCGGGGGGGCCTGATACGCAGTATTTT	CASSAQLAGGPDTQYF
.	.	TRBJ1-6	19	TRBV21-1	TGTGCCAGCAGACTCCGGGGGCCCGCGGGCGGGGGTTTTGTTTCACCCCTCCACTTT	CASRLRGPAGGGFVSPLHF
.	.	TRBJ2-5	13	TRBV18	TGTGCCAGCTCACCCGAGTTCCAAGAGACCCAGTACTTC	CASSPEFQETQYF
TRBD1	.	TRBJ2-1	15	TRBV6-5	TGTGCCAGCACAGACCGGGACAGGGGGTTAGGGGAGCAGTTCTTC	CASTDRDRGLGEQFF
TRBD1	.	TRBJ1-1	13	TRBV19	TGTGCCAGTTGGACAGGCTTGAACACTGAAGCTTTCTTT	CASWTGLNTEAFF
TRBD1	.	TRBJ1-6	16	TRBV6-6	TGTGCCAGCAGTTACGGGACAGGGAGTCAGGGTTCACCCCTCCACTTT	CASSYGTGSQGSPLHF
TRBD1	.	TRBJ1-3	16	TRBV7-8	TGTGCCAGCAGCTTAGGGCAGGGGGCGACTGGAAACACCATATATTTT	CASSLGQGATGNTIYF
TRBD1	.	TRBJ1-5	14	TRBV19	TGTGCCAGTAGTTCCCCGACAGGGGCTAGCCCCCAGCATTTT	CASSSPTGASPQHF
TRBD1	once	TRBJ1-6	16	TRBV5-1	TGCGCCAGCAGCTTGCTGGACAGGGCTAGTAATTCACCCCTCCACTTT	CASSLLDRASNSPLHF
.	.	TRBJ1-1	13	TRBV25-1	TGTGCCAGCAGTGAATTCATGAACACTGAAGCTTTCTTT	CASSEFMNTEAFF
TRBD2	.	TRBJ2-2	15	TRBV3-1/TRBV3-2	TGTGCCACGAGCGGGGGGGTAGGTCGAACCGGGGAGCTGTTTTTT	CATSGGVGRTGELFF
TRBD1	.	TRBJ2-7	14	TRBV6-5	TGTGCCAGCAGTTGGACAGGGAGTTCCCACGAGCAGTACTTC	CASSWTGSSHEQYF
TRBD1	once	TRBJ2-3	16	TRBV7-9	TGTGCCAGCAGCGAAGGTTGGGACAGGGGAGCAGATACGCAGTATTTT	CASSEGWDRGADTQYF
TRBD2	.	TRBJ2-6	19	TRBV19	TGTGCCAGTAGTATGTGGGGGCTAGCGGGGGTATCTGGGGCCAACGTCCTGACTTTC	CASSMWGLAGVSGANVLTF
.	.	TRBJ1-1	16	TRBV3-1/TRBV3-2	TGTGCCAGCAGCCAATATGGACAAAGGGGGTTCGGTGAAGCTTTCTTT	CASSQYGQRGFGEAFF
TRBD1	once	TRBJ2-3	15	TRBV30	TGTGCCTGGACCCTGGACAGGGGGAGGACAGATACGCAGTATTTT	CAWTLDRGRTDTQYF
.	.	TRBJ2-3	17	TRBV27	TGTGCCAGCAGTCCCTTATGGGGTAGCGGAACCTCAGATACGCAGTATTTT	CASSPLWGSGTSDTQYF
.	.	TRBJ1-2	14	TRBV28	TGTGCCAGCAGTTTCAGGGGCGGGGGCGGTGGCTACACCTTC	CASSFRGGGGGYTF
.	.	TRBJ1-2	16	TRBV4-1	TGCGCCAGCAGCCAGGAGCCGAACAGGAGTATTCATGGCTACACCTTC	CASSQEPNRSIHGYTF
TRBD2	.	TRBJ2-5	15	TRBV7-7	TGTGCTAGCAGCCCAACTATAGCGGGAGCAGGGACCCAGTACTTC	CASSPTIAGAGTQYF
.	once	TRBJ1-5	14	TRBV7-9	TGTGCCAGCAGCTTAGGGGGACTTAATCAGCCCCAGCATTTT	CASSLGGLNQPQHF
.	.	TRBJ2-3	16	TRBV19	TGTGCCAGTAAATTTATCGGCAGGGTTATGACAGATACGCAGTATTTT	CASKFIGRVMTDTQYF
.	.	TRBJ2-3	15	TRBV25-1	TGTGCCAGCAGTGGGATCTGGAGGGGAACAGATACGCAGTATTTT	CASSGIWRGTDTQYF
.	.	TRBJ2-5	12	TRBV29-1	TGCAGCGTCGACGACAGAGAAGAGACCCAGTACTTC	CSVDDREETQYF